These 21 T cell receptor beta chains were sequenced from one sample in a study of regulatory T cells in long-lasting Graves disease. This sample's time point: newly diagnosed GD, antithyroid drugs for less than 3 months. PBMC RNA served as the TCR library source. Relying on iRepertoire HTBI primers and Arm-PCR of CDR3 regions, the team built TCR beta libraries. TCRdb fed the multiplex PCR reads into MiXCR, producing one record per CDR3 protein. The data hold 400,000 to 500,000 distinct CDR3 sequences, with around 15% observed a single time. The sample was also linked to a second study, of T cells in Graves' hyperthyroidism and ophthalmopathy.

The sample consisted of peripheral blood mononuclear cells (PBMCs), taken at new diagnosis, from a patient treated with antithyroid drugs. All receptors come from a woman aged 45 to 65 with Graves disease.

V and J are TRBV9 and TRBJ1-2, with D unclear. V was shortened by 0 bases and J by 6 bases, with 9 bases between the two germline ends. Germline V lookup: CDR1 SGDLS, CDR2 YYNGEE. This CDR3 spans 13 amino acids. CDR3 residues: CASSVVSNHGYTF. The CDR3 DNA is TGTGCCAGCAGCGTAGTTTCCAACCATGGCTACACCTTC. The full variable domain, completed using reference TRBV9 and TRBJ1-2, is DSGVTQTPKHLITATGQRVTLRCSPRSGDLSVYWYQQSLDQGLQFLIQYYNGEERAKGNILERFSAQQFPDLHSELNLSSLELGDSALYFCASSVVSNHGYTFGSGTRLTVV.

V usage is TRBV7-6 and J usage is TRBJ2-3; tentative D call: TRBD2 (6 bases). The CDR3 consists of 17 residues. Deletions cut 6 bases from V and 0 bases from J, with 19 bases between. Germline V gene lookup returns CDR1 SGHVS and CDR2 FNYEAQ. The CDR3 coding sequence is TGTGCCAGCAGACGAACAGCGGGCTACGACAGCACAGATACGCAGTATTTT. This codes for CASRRTAGYDSTDTQYF.

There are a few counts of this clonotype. CDR3 in amino acids: CSARDLNWRELVEQFF. The CDR3, as DNA: TGCAGTGCTAGAGATCTCAACTGGCGGGAGCTGGTTGAGCAGTTCTTC. The genes are TRBV20-1 and TRBJ2-1; TRBD2 matches at 7 bases. The CDR3 has 16 residues. V gave up 0 bases and J gave up 9 bases; unmatched junction bases: 14. Germline-derived CDR1 and CDR2 are DFQATT and SNEGSKA (reference sequence).

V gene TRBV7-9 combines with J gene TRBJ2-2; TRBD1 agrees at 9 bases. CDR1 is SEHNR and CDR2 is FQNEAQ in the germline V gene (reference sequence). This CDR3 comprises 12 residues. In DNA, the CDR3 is TGTGTCGGGACAGGGCGGACCGGGGAGCTGTTTTTT. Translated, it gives CVGTGRTGELFF.

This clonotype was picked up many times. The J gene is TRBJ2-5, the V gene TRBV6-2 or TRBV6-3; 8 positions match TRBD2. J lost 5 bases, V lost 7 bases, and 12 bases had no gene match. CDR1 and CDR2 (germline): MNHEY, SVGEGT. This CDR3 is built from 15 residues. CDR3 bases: TGTGCCAGCATCGCGAGTGGCGGGAGGTTCGAGACCCAGTACTTC. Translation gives CASIASGGRFETQYF.

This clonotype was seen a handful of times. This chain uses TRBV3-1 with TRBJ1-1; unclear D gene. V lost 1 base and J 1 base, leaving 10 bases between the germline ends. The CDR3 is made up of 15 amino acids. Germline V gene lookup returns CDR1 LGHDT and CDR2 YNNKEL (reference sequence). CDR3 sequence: CASSQVLGGNTEAFF. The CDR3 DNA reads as TGTGCCAGCAGCCAAGTTTTAGGTGGGAACACTGAAGCTTTCTTT.

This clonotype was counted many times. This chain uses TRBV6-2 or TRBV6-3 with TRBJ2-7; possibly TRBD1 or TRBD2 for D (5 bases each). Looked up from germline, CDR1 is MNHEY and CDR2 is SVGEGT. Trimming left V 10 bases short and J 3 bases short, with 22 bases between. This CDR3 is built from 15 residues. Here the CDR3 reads CATHRTPGMSYEQYF. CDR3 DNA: TGTGCCACTCACAGGACTCCCGGGATGAGCTACGAGCAGTACTTC.

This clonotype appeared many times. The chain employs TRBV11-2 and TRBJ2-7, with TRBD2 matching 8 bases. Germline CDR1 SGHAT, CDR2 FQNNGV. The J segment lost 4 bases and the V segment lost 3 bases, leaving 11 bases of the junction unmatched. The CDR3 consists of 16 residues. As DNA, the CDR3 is TGTGCCAGCAGCTTTAAGACGGGACTAGACTTTTACGAGCAGTACTTC. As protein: CASSFKTGLDFYEQYF.

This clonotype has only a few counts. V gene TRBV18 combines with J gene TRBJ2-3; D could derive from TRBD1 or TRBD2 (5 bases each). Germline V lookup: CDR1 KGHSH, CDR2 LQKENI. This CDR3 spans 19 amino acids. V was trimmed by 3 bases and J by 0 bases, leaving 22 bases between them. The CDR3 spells CASSPPGTRNRLSTDTQYF. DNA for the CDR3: TGTGCCAGCTCACCCCCCGGGACCAGGAACCGACTGAGCACAGATACGCAGTATTTT.

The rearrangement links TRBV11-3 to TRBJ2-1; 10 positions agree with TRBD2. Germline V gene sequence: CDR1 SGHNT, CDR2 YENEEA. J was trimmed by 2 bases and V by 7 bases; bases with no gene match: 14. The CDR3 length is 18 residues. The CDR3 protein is CASNYEASGRDTYNEQFF. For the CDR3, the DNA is TGTGCCAGCAACTATGAGGCTAGCGGGAGAGACACCTACAATGAGCAGTTCTTC.

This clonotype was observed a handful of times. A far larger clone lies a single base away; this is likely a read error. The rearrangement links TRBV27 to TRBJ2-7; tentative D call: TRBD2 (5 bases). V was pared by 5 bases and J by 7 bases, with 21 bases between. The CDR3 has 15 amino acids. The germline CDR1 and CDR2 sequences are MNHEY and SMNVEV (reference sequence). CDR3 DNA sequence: TGTGCCAGCAGTCCGGGTAGCGAGACCTACAATGAGCAGTACTTC. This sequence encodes CASSPGSETYNEQYF.

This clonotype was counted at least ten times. CDR3 coding DNA: TGCGCCAGCAGCTTGGCGATTGATCGAGGAACTGAAGCTTTCTTT. This translates into CASSLAIDRGTEAFF. The J gene is TRBJ1-1, the V gene TRBV5-1; no clear D. The V end lost 0 bases, the J end lost 5 bases, and 14 bases lay between the germline ends. Germline V lookup: CDR1 SGHRS, CDR2 YFSETQ. This CDR3 contains 15 residues.

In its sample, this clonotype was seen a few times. The CDR3 DNA is TGTGCCAGCCACCTTCAGGGCACTGAAGCTTTCTTT. This gives the protein CASHLQGTEAFF. The chain carries TRBV28 and TRBJ1-1, with D perhaps matching TRBD1 (5 bases). From germline, CDR1 is MDHEN and CDR2 SYDVKM. Trimming took 8 bases from V and 4 from J, leaving 11 bases between them. This CDR3 contains 12 residues.

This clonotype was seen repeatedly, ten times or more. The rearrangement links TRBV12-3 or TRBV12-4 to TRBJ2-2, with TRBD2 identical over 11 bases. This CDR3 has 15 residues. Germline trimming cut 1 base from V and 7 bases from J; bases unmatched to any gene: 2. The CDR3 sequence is CASSLVTSGIGELFF. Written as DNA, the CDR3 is TGTGCCAGCAGTTTAGTGACTAGCGGGATCGGGGAGCTGTTTTTT.

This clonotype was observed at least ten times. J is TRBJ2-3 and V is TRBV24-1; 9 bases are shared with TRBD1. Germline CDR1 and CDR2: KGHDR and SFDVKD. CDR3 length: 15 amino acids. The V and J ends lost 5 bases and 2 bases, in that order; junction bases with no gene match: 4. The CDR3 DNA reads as TGTGCCACCAGTGGGGGACAGGGCAACACAGATACGCAGTATTTT. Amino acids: CATSGGQGNTDTQYF.

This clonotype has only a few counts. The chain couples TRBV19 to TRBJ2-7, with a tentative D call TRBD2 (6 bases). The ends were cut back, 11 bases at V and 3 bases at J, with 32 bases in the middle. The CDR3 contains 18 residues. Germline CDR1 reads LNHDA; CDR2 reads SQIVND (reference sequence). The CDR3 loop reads CACSPGRWTDGTFYEQYF. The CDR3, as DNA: TGTGCCTGCTCCCCAGGGAGGTGGACGGACGGCACCTTCTACGAGCAGTACTTC.

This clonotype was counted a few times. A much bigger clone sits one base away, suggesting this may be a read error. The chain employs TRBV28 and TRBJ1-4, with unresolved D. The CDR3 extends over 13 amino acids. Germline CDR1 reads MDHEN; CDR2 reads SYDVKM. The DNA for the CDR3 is TGTGCCAGCAGTCCTACAACTAATGAAAAACTGTCTTTT. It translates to CASSPTTNEKLSF. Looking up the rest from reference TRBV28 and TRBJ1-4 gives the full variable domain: DVKVTQSSRYLVKRTGEKVFLECVQDMDHENMFWYRQDPGLGLRLIYFSYDVKMKEKGDIPEGYSVSREKKERFSLILESASTNQTSMYLCASSPTTNEKLSFGSGTQLSVL.

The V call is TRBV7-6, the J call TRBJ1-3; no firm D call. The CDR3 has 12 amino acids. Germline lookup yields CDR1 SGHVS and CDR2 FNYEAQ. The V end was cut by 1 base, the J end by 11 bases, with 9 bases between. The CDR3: CASSLGGGPIYF. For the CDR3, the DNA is TGTGCCAGCAGCTTAGGCGGAGGTCCCATATATTTT. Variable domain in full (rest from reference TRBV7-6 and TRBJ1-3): GAGVSQSPRYKVTKRGQDVALRCDPISGHVSLYWYRQALGQGPEFLTYFNYEAQQDKSGLPNDRFSAERPEGSISTLTIQRTEQRDSAMYRCASSLGGGPIYFGEGSWLTVV.

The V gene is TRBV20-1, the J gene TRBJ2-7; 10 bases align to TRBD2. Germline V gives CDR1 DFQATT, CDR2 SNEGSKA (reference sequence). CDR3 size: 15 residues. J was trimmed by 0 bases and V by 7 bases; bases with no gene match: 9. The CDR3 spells CSVSGTSVFSYEQYF. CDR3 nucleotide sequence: TGCAGTGTATCCGGGACTAGCGTGTTCTCCTACGAGCAGTACTTC.

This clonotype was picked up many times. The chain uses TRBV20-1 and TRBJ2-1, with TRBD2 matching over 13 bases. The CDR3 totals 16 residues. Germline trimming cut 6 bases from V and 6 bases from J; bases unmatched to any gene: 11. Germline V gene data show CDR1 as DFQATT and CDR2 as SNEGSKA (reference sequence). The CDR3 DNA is TGCAGTGCCCAACGCCCGACTAGCGGGAGGATCAATGAGCAGTTCTTC. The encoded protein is CSAQRPTSGRINEQFF.

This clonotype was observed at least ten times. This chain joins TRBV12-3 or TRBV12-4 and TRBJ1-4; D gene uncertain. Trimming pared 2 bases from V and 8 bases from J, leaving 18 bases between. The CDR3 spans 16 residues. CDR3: CASSLKLAGEGEKLFF. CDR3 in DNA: TGTGCCAGCAGTTTAAAGCTTGCAGGAGAGGGAGAAAAACTGTTTTTT.